These 14 T cell receptor beta chains originate from one sample sequenced in a study of blood T cell repertoires in COVID-19. Assay: immunoSEQ multiplex PCR; the TCRdb copy retains only in-frame clones and omits some. Among some 150,000 clones listed, around four fifths were seen once. The source material was peripheral blood. Receptor source: a human donor in a cohort sampled during active COVID-19.

The chain recombines TRBV3-1 (or the pseudogene TRBV3-2) with TRBJ1-5; 7 bases agree with TRBD1. Losses at the gene ends were 1 base for V and 4 bases for J; bases not matched to a gene: 7. CDR3 length: 16 residues. The germline V gene has CDR1 LGHDT and CDR2 YNNKEL (reference sequence). CDR3 sequence reads: CASSQVQDRQNQPQHF. The CDR3, as DNA: TGTGCCAGCAGCCAAGTCCAGGACAGGCAAAATCAGCCCCAGCATTTT.

This chain uses TRBV7-6 with TRBJ1-4; 9 bases match TRBD1. The CDR3 totals 15 residues. V shed 4 bases and J 8 bases; nucleotides not matched to a gene: 8. Germline lookup yields CDR1 SGHVS and CDR2 FNYEAQ. For the CDR3, the DNA is TGTGCCAGCAGCTCCACGACAGGGGGAAGGGAAAAACTGTTTTTT. Amino acids: CASSSTTGGREKLFF. Full variable domain (missing parts from reference TRBV7-6 and TRBJ1-4): GAGVSQSPRYKVTKRGQDVALRCDPISGHVSLYWYRQALGQGPEFLTYFNYEAQQDKSGLPNDRFSAERPEGSISTLTIQRTEQRDSAMYRCASSSTTGGREKLFFGSGTQLSVL.

For the CDR3, the DNA is TGTGCCAGCAGCCAAGGGGGGCTCGAGAGCTCTGGAAACACCATATATTTT. Protein sequence: CASSQGGLESSGNTIYF. V usage is TRBV3-1 (or the pseudogene TRBV3-2) and J usage is TRBJ1-3; TRBD1 is a possible D gene (6 bases). The CDR3 runs to 17 residues. V lost 1 base and J 0 bases, leaving 13 bases between the germline ends. Germline values: CDR1 LGHDT, CDR2 YNNKEL (reference sequence).

V gene TRBV5-8 combines with J gene TRBJ2-1; the D is unclear. V dropped 2 bases and J dropped 8 bases, with 14 bases sitting between them. CDR1 and CDR2 from the germline V gene are SGHTS and YDEGEE. There are 14 residues in the CDR3. CDR3: CASSFRVLTDEQFF. Here the CDR3 DNA reads TGTGCCAGCAGCTTCCGGGTCCTTACCGATGAGCAGTTCTTC.

This sequence joins TRBV19 and TRBJ1-2; 7 bases align to TRBD1. This CDR3 region has 11 residues. Germline V gene data show CDR1 as LNHDA and CDR2 as SQIVND (reference sequence). J was trimmed by 7 bases and V by 5 bases; bases with no gene match: 1. The CDR3 sequence is CASSSGGGYTF. The CDR3 bases are TGTGCCAGTAGTTCAGGGGGTGGCTACACCTTC.

J is TRBJ1-5 and V is TRBV28; 9 bases are shared with TRBD1. V dropped 6 bases and J dropped 5; count of bases not matched to a gene: 8. The CDR3 runs 15 residues. The germline gives CDR1 MDHEN, CDR2 SYDVKM. CDR3 sequence reads: CASRTRDREYQPQHF. The CDR3 DNA reads TGTGCCAGCAGAACCCGGGACAGGGAATATCAGCCCCAGCATTTT.

The genes are TRBV27 and TRBJ1-1, with D perhaps matching TRBD1 (6 bases). Germline V lookup: CDR1 MNHEY, CDR2 SMNVEV (reference sequence). Trimming cost V 6 bases and J 2 bases, with 13 bases left between them. CDR3 size: 14 residues. The CDR3 DNA is TGTGCCAGCAGCCCCCTACAGGGAAACACTGAAGCTTTCTTT. Translation gives CASSPLQGNTEAFF.

This rearrangement joins TRBV6-2 or TRBV6-3 to TRBJ2-7; 8 nucleotides match TRBD2. J lost 2 bases, V lost 2 bases, and 14 bases had no gene match. The CDR3 runs 18 residues. Germline V gene data show CDR1 as MNHEY and CDR2 as SVGEGT. CDR3 nucleotides: TGTGCCAGCAGTTACACCCCTTCTGGCGGGGGGAGTCCCTACGAGCAGTACTTC. It is translated as CASSYTPSGGGSPYEQYF.

The count of this clone is one. This chain joins TRBV9 and TRBJ2-2, with TRBD1 matching over 7 bases. CDR3 length equals 16 residues. With 3 bases clipped from V and 6 bases from J, the junction kept 11 bases outside the gene matches. Looked up from germline, CDR1 is SGDLS and CDR2 is YYNGEE. The CDR3 is CASSAQPRDRAGELFF. CDR3 nucleotides: TGTGCCAGCAGCGCCCAACCAAGAGACAGGGCCGGGGAGCTGTTTTTT.

Written as DNA, the CDR3 is TGTGCCAGCAGCGTAGTGATGGGGGGTGGAACTGAAGCTTTCTTT. Translated, it gives CASSVVMGGGTEAFF. V is TRBV9 and J is TRBJ1-1; D may be TRBD1 (5 bases). CDR1 is SGDLS, CDR2 YYNGEE, per germline. The CDR3 is made up of 15 amino acids. Trimming removed 0 bases at V and 5 bases at J, with 14 bases between.

This rearrangement joins TRBV7-3 to TRBJ1-1; TRBD1 matches 7 bases. Trimming removed 4 bases from V and 4 bases from J; junction bases left unmatched: 9. The CDR3 totals 15 residues. Germline loops: CDR1 SGHTA, CDR2 FQGTGA. The CDR3 spells CASSSRQGGGTEAFF. DNA for the CDR3: TGTGCCAGCAGCTCCCGACAGGGTGGGGGCACTGAAGCTTTCTTT. Full variable domain (remainder filled in from reference TRBV7-3 and TRBJ1-1): GAGVSQTPSNKVTEKGKYVELRCDPISGHTALYWYRQSLGQGPEFLIYFQGTGAADDSGLPNDRFFAVRPEGSVSTLKIQRTERGDSAVYLCASSSRQGGGTEAFFGQGTRLTVV.

The V gene is TRBV10-2, the J gene TRBJ1-4; 7 bases fit TRBD1. V lost 7 bases, J lost 5 bases, and 7 bases stayed unmatched. This CDR3 is 14 amino acids long. CDR1 is WSHSY, CDR2 SAAADI, per germline. CDR3 sequence (DNA): TGCGCCAGCACAACGACAGGGCGGAATGAAAAACTGTTTTTT. It translates to CASTTTGRNEKLFF.

This clone was picked up a small number of times. The rearrangement joins TRBV7-2 to TRBJ2-1, with a weak D call TRBD2 (5 bases). The ends were cut back, 4 bases at V and 15 bases at J, with 19 bases in the middle. The CDR3 spans 13 residues. Looked up from germline, CDR1 is SGHTA and CDR2 is FQGNSA. The CDR3 nucleotides read TGTGCCAGCAGCTCTAGCAATGGACTTGGACCGTTCTTC. Its translation is CASSSSNGLGPFF.

This clone was seen a single time. This sequence joins TRBV7-8 and TRBJ1-1; D call uncertain. This CDR3 spans 12 amino acids. CDR1 is SGHVS, CDR2 FQNEAQ, per germline. V was cut by 5 bases and J by 8 bases, with 12 bases left in between. CDR3 protein: CASSPELAEAFF. The CDR3 nucleotides read TGTGCCAGCAGCCCGGAGCTGGCCGAAGCTTTCTTT.